This T cell receptor beta chain was identified in a study of beta chain features in type 1 diabetes. Looking at the study overall: In age, gender and cell yields, patients were similar to healthy donors. Taken together, all samples contributed 107,917,701 examined sorted cells. Study-wide points: Comparison showed that naive, central memory and Treg TCRB repertoires appeared more similar among patients than among healthy donors.

Heparinised blood was drawn once per donor, averaging roughly 120 mL. Of the isolated RNA, all was reverse transcribed, and so the sequenced material was expressed TCRB transcripts. Sequencing was performed with immunoSEQ multiplex PCR; in TCRdb, only in-frame clones are kept and a portion is missing. This repertoire shows 600,000 to 650,000 clones, 15% to 18% found once; its top ten account for 0.09% to 0.095%. CDR1 MDHEN and CDR2 SYDVKM come from the germline V gene. Trimming stripped 6 bases from V and 2 bases from J, with 8 bases between. The CDR3 has 14 residues. Points on this clone: Antigen: not known.

The sequence was obtained from a man younger than 35 in good health. The rearrangement uses TRBV28 and TRBJ2-6, with D unresolved. The sequencing sample was made of naive CD4+ T cells from blood. The CDR3 protein is CASSHSPGANVLTF. CDR3 DNA: TGTGCCAGCAGCCATTCCCCTGGGGCCAACGTCCTGACTTTC.